This T cell receptor (beta chain) was recovered during a study of OX40 agonist ivuxolimab in advanced cancers. Study as a whole: It was ivuxolimab, an agonistic anti-OX40 (CD134) antibody, that patients were treated with. General study findings and limits: Among expanded peripheral T cells, antigen specificity went undetermined.

Regarding this clone: Its antigen is currently unknown.

The CDR3 contains 15 residues. The V end lost 4 bases, the J end lost 8 bases, and 18 bases lay between the germline ends. Looked up from germline, CDR1 is SGHAT and CDR2 is FQNNGV. TCRdb's copy holds only in-frame clones and misses some; the assay was immunoSEQ multiplex PCR. The sample has roughly 91,000 clones, about 96% seen once. The sequencing here drew on CD4+ or CD8+ T cells sorted from blood, taken in a trial of the OX40 agonist ivuxolimab. The chain has TRBV11-2 and TRBJ2-1; TRBD2 might be the D (6 bases). The receptor's source is an adult with an advanced solid tumor such as melanoma, head and neck, liver or kidney cancer. CDR3 amino acids: CASSSLYGSSDEQFF. The DNA of the CDR3 is TGTGCCAGCAGCTCCCTTTACGGGAGTAGCGATGAGCAGTTCTTC.